These T cell receptor beta chains were read from a single sample in a study of shared clonotypes between healthy human individuals. Clones were sequenced by immunoSEQ multiplex PCR, and TCRdb holds only the in-frame ones, with some missing. The data show 2 million to 2.5 million clones, with approximately 95% seen just once and about 0.13% held by the top ten. Source material: naive CD4+ T cells sorted from blood. The receptors derive from a man younger than 35 in good health. Each CDR3 is given with its conserved first and last residue. Each record gives: D gene, J gene, V gene, clone size, CDR3 DNA, CDR3 protein. The D gene is left open where the match is weak. Clone size, where shown, is once, few, many, or a class for clones that have expanded.

NA	TRBJ2-7	TRBV6-1	once	TGTGCCAGCAGTGCTAGGGGGGTCAGTTTTTCCTACGAGCAGTACTTC	CASSARGVSFSYEQYF
NA	TRBJ1-2	TRBV30	NA	TGTGCCTGGAGACGTTTAGAGGGTAACTATGGCTACACCTTC	CAWRRLEGNYGYTF
TRBD2	TRBJ2-1	TRBV10-2	NA	TGCGCCAGCAGTGAGCCTGGGACTAGGACCGGGGGGCAGTTCTTC	CASSEPGTRTGGQFF
NA	TRBJ2-5	TRBV11-3	NA	TGTGCCAGCAGCTTAGACCGGGGCTCCGGAGAGACCCAGTACTTC	CASSLDRGSGETQYF
TRBD1	TRBJ2-4	TRBV12-5	NA	TGTGCTAGTGGTTGGTGGGACAGGAATCAACTAGCCAAAAACATTCAGTACTTC	CASGWWDRNQLAKNIQYF
TRBD1	TRBJ1-2	TRBV10-3	NA	TGTGCCATCACCGGACAGGGAGGTGGCTACACCTTC	CAITGQGGGYTF
NA	TRBJ1-3	TRBV6-6	NA	TGTGCCAGCAGTTACTCCGGGAACACCATATATTTT	CASSYSGNTIYF
TRBD1	TRBJ1-5	TRBV6-1	NA	TGTGCCAGCAGTGCCCTAGGGACAGGGGTGGATCAGCCCCAGCATTTT	CASSALGTGVDQPQHF
NA	TRBJ1-2	TRBV2	few	TGTGCCAGCCTCCAAAGCGGGGCAGCTAACTATGGCTACACCTTC	CASLQSGAANYGYTF
NA	TRBJ2-5	TRBV5-4	once	TGTGCCAGCAGTGCCCAAGAGACCCAGTACTTC	CASSAQETQYF
NA	TRBJ2-3	TRBV29-1	NA	TGCAGCGTTGTTCCCGGGATCCCAGATACGCAGTATTTT	CSVVPGIPDTQYF
TRBD1	TRBJ1-2	TRBV2	once	TGTGCCAGCAGCGTTGGACAGGGGAGCTATGGCTACACCTTC	CASSVGQGSYGYTF
NA	TRBJ2-2	TRBV9	NA	TGTGCCAGCAGCAAAGGGGTGCCGAACACCGGGGAGCTGTTTTTT	CASSKGVPNTGELFF
TRBD2	TRBJ2-1	TRBV4-1	NA	TGCGCCAGCAGCCAAGATGGTAGCGGGGGGGCCAGGAATGAGCAGTTCTTC	CASSQDGSGGARNEQFF